Sequencing of this T cell receptor (beta chain) was carried out in a study of blood T cell repertoires in COVID-19. Study as a whole: COVID-19 samples from acute and convalescent phases originated in the United States, Italy and Spain. PBMCs, B-cell-depleted T cells, or T cells were the source of the cDNA or gDNA that made up the material.

Deletions cut 1 base from V and 7 bases from J, with 14 bases between. Germline-derived CDR1 and CDR2 are LNHDA and SQIVND (reference sequence). CDR3 length equals 16 residues. How the authors handled the data: Amplification with reference gene primers provided the estimates of nucleated cell counts. The method was immunoSEQ multiplex PCR; TCRdb's version includes in-frame clones alone and lacks a portion of them. The V and J calls and clone size were taken over from that table, and D and trimming were inferred from the DNA. Of 100,000 to 110,000 clones listed, roughly 85% are singletons. V and J are TRBV19 and TRBJ1-6, with D possibly being TRBD1 (6 bases). The receptor's source is a woman aged 70 to 79 with acute or convalescent COVID-19. The specimen was peripheral blood. In nucleotides, the CDR3 is TGTGCCAGTAGTATAGCATCGGGCCAGGGGAATTCACCCCTCCACTTT. The encoded protein is CASSIASGQGNSPLHF.